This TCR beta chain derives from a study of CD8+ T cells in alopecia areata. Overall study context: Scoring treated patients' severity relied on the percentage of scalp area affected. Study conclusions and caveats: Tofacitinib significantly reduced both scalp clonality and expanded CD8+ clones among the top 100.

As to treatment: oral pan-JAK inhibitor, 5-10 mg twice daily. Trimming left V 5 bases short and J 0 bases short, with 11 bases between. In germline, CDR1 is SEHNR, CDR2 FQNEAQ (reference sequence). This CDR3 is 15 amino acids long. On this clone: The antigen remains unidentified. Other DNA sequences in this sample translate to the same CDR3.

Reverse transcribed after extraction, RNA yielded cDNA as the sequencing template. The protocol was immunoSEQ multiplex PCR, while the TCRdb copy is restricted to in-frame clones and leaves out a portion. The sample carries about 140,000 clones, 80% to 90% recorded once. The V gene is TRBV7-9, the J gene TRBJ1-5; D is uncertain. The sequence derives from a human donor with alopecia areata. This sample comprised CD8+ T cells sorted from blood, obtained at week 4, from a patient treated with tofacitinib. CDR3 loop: CASSLSGNSNQPQHF. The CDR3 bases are TGTGCCAGCAGCCTTAGTGGAAATAGCAATCAGCCCCAGCATTTT.